This T cell receptor (beta chain) appears in the sequencing data of a study of cytomegalovirus exposure and HLA in healthy donors (dated by TCRdb to 2016 to 2017). The study in broad terms: According to an earlier analysis of 587 of the donors, roughly 180 million T cells yielded over 100 million unique TCR beta sequences and approximately 300 Gb of sequence data. HLA typing covered class I and class II loci at four-digit resolution. To study patterns of TCR occurrence, a later analysis re-analyzed previously published TCR beta repertoires from around 700 donors and added high-resolution HLA genotyping. The study used immunosequencing to profile the T cell repertoires of 600 to 850 subjects and linked those repertoires to cytomegalovirus serostatus. A later genetic analysis took genome-wide SNP genotypes for about 55% of the roughly 700 donors and used that subset as a discovery cohort. To decide whether each TCR beta V gene segment behaved as functional or pseudogenic, an earlier analysis of some 600 of the donors relied on high-throughput TCR beta sequencing. Of the 398 genotyped donors, about 80% fell in the genetic ancestry cluster associated with self-reported Caucasian donors. Every repertoire in the discovery cohort had been generated on one and the same sequencing platform. Because of strong linkage in the cohort, roughly 5 DR-DQ haplotypes were treated as single units for association and clustering. Roughly 320 gigabases of sequencing data and 70 million to 95 million unique TCR sequences made up an early release that covered several hundred HLA-typed donors. Among about 390 genotyped donors of the cohort, an average of about 240,000 unique TCR beta nucleotide sequences were sequenced per donor, around a sixth of them non-productive. Besides the first cohort of around 700 subjects, a separate validation cohort made up of 120 different subjects was used. Typing coverage differed by locus: A, B, C, DRB1 and DQB1 were typed in roughly 620-640 donors, DQA1 in roughly 500, DPA1 in nearly 610, and DPB1 in just under 490. The study was designed to test whether signatures of past pathogen exposure could be identified by cataloging public T cell receptors. In the later analysis, no new phenotypic data were used to find candidate immune exposures; instead, reliance was placed on TCR beta sequences and their occurrence across donors. Alongside the repertoire data, information on donor age, sex, ethnicity and CMV serostatus was compiled. To predict cytomegalovirus infection status, the study combined high-throughput TCR immunosequencing, statistical association of individual TCRs with disease status, and machine learning.

Comments on this clone: Its antigen target is currently unknown. No per-base quality is available; no much larger clone lies one base away.

The cohort was made up of approximately 670 healthy bone marrow donors. At the time of sampling, all cohort members were nominally healthy, though unrecorded immune exposures were likely present. The donor tested CMV seronegative and was one of the 352 seronegative cohort members. A peripheral blood sample was collected from each donor, and TCR beta sequencing was performed on peripheral blood mononuclear cells. The Qiagen DNeasy Blood Extraction Kit was used to extract genomic DNA from the blood cell samples. General study outcomes and caveats: Linkage disequilibrium might explain the correlated functional status among segregating V segments, but an unknown experimental factor could not be ruled out. A later analysis found that TCR association rates varied across HLA loci, with DRB1 alleles showing the most associated TCRs and HLA-C alleles the fewest. A cluster of highly shared sequence variants was judged likely to be a technical artifact of the sequencing pipeline. A later analysis found that most CMV-associated TCR beta chains appeared HLA-restricted, with HLA associations seemingly driven largely by CMV exposure. Because HLA typing was missing for some donors at each locus, association tests included only the typed subset. The classifier was reported to diagnose cytomegalovirus status with high specificity and sensitivity in both the original and validation cohorts. Presence/absence analyses assumed roughly uniform sequencing depth across donors, an assumption that may not hold. Broadly in line with IMGT annotations, most TCR beta V segments showed up in productive rearrangements about 90% or about 30% of the time in an earlier analysis of some 590 of the donors. An association between a missense DCLRE1C variant and V-gene and J-gene trimming of TCR beta chains was found in a later genetic analysis and replicated in an independent cohort. Across donors, most TCR sequences were observed very rarely, whereas some public TCRs were present in many individuals. Strong co-occurrence of HLA alleles, especially DR and DQ, made assigning TCR associations to individual alleles difficult. The only immune exposure information available for the cohort was CMV serostatus. In a later analysis, around 17,000 TCR beta sequences were associated with specific HLA alleles at a false discovery rate of 0.05. A later genetic analysis reported fewer N-insertions in productive TCRs among donors in an Asian-associated ancestry cluster than the roughly 620-donor mean. According to the authors, the approach could potentially be generalized to other disease states and immunological phenotypes. A later analysis reported that several top co-occurrence clusters appeared linked to parvovirus B19, influenza, CMV and Epstein-Barr virus. The cohort was sequenced for TCR beta chains only, and without alpha or paired-chain data the features that could be detected were limited. Approximately 18 rarely observed V segments, including chromosome 9 orphons, were excluded from the earlier analysis of some 590 of the donors because counts were too low. A total of 164 TCR beta chains were listed by the study as associated with cytomegalovirus. In a later analysis, HLA-associated TCR beta chains were found to be more clonally expanded and to have lower generation probabilities than equally common non-associated chains. A few of the identified cytomegalovirus-associated TCR beta chains were confirmed in vitro to be specific for cytomegalovirus antigens. A further reported finding was that TCR beta sequences accurately predicted the HLA-A and HLA-B alleles for most subjects in the first cohort.

Library preparation used the immunoSEQ multiplex PCR assay. The multiplex PCR relied on a mix of 60 forward primers for TCR Vbeta segments and 13 reverse primers for TCR Jbeta segments. The CDR3 region of rearranged TCR beta genes was amplified from genomic DNA with a multiplex PCR assay. The Illumina HiSeq System was used to sequence the amplified TCR beta libraries as 87-base-pair reads. Concerning the study's data processing: A later analysis counted about 80 million unique TCR beta chains across the 550 to 800 repertoires, and approximately 11 million of these chains were shared by at least two donors. A nearest-neighbor algorithm error-corrected the raw reads and collapsed the reads into unique sequences, merging closely related sequences to remove PCR and sequencing errors. To assign V, D and J gene segments, CDR3 sequences were aligned to IMGT reference sequences. Each retained sequence needed at least a six-nucleotide match to both a V gene segment and a J gene segment. A rearrangement counted as productive if the CDR3 had no stop codons and remained in frame with V and J, and every other rearrangement counted as non-productive. Following IMGT convention, CDR3 was defined as the stretch from the second conserved V-encoded cysteine up to the conserved J-encoded phenylalanine. In an earlier analysis of roughly 610 of the donors, sequences lacking an unambiguous match to a single V gene segment were excluded. In an earlier analysis of around 600 of the donors, V segments were called functional above 56.7% productive rearrangements and were called segregating when the between-donor standard deviation exceeded 5%. To diagnose cytomegalovirus status from the catalog of TCR beta chain sequences, a statistical classification framework was built. In a later analysis, V and J genes were assigned by comparing TCR nucleotide sequences against IMGT/GENE-DB human TR gene sequences. Using the TCRdist pipeline, a later analysis assigned CDR3 sequences along with most-parsimonious VDJ recombination scenarios. In a later analysis, each TCR beta chain was defined by its CDR3 amino acid sequence together with its V-gene family, and reads without a unique V-gene family were excluded. To address suspected cross-contamination and a sequencing artifact, a later analysis removed approximately 600 highly shared, low-generation-probability nucleotide sequences. In a later analysis, a clonal expansion index for each public chain was calculated from normalized within-repertoire ranks of inferred template counts. A later analysis computed generation probabilities with a VDJ recombination model fitted to out-of-frame rearrangements, and checked the results against IGoR. A later analysis scored TCR-TCR, TCR-HLA and TCR-CMV co-occurrence with hypergeometric tests, applying a repertoire-size bias correction to TCR pairs. A later analysis estimated false discovery rates by permuting HLA or CMV assignments 20 times. In a later analysis, co-occurring TCRs were grouped using DBSCAN, with TCRdist sequence similarity added in when clustering inside HLA-allele-positive subsets. Co-occurrence clustering excluded repertoires with fewer than 30,000 or more than 120,000 public chains, plus five with anomalous nucleotide sharing. The table was pulled from immuneACCESS by TCRdb, which kept in-frame rearrangements only. Such tables lose some clones; where checked, under half of the loss comes from unresolved V genes, and the rest has no known cause. For V, J and clone size, that table is used; D and trimming come from the DNA. The sample data list over 100,000 clones, and 81% of these were observed just once. In total, the top ten clones hold under 2.5% of the sample.

What was sequenced was PBMCs. The clonotype originates from a woman aged 25 to 39 in good health and CMV-seronegative.

The CDR3 region has the sequence CSAPELTGYYYEQYF. The base sequence is TGCAGCGCCCCTGAACTGACAGGCTACTACTACGAGCAGTACTTC. The rearranged chain carries TRBV29-1 and TRBJ2-7; TRBD1 is a possible D gene, resting on 6 matching bases. The CDR3 numbers 15 residues from cysteine through phenylalanine. The sequence is cut down to CDR3 DNA, 45 bases in frame from base 1. Via the germline V gene, CDR1 is SQVTM and CDR2 ANQGSEA. V is reduced by 7 bases and J by 3 bases, leaving a spacing of 22 bases between them.